This T cell receptor beta chain stems from a study of T cell responses to AZD1222 COVID-19 vaccine (dated by TCRdb to the early 2020s). In the study overall: Because spike-specific TCR depth and breadth did not differ between the two schedules, AZD1222 recipients who got a second dose at roughly 4 weeks were pooled with those who got a second dose at roughly 12 weeks. A total of approximately 240 trial participants underwent TCR sequencing, of whom more than 200 had received two doses of AZD1222 and some 26 had received two doses of the MenACWY control vaccine. Trial participants were enrolled by age into subgroups of 18-55, 56-69 and 70-plus years, and around 150, 28 and 57 TCR-sequenced participants, respectively, were included in these subgroups.

This sample's time point label indicates: baseline before first vaccination. Vaccinee samples were obtained from the UK trials COV001 and COV002, which included a single-blind randomized controlled phase 2/3 trial of AZD1222 (ChAdOx1 nCoV-19) in healthy adults. For TCRbeta chain sequencing, PBMC samples were collected from trial participants at day 0 and at day 28 after the second dose. The CDR3 regions of human TCRbeta chains were subjected to immunosequencing. In the source study's methods: Repertoire TCRs were checked for matches against a reference library of SARS-CoV-2-specific TCRs that had been generated using the MIRA antigen-specificity platform. Breadth meant the fraction of unique TCRs that were SARS-CoV-2-associated, whereas depth meant the fraction of total T cells that were SARS-CoV-2-associated. Using the MIRA data, every spike-specific TCR was mapped to the spike region that the TCR reacted to and assigned to either a CD4 or a CD8 class. Log10-transformed breadth and depth values were compared by one-way ANOVA with Sidak's multiple comparisons tests. TCRdb limited this immuneACCESS table to in-frame rearrangements with V and J called. A share of clones is missing; checked studies link under half to unresolved V genes, and the rest is unexplained. V and J calls and clone size are as listed in that table; D and trimming were resolved from the DNA. The sample contains some 150,000 clones, about 94% of them found a single time. The ten largest clones add up to about 3.8% of the sample.

Results the study describes overall, beyond this receptor: The whole spike protein was spanned by vaccine-associated CD4 TCRs, and dominant responses were seen in regions 160-218 and 743-854. After two AZD1222 doses, both the breadth and the depth of spike-specific TCRs were significantly higher than at day 0 and than in MenACWY recipients. Only 5 to 7 AZD1222 recipients were SARS-CoV-2 seropositive at baseline, limiting conclusions about previously exposed vaccinees. Reportedly, close to half of the unique spike-specific TCRs recognized epitopes lying outside the regions that are mutated in the B.1.351 and B.1.1.7 variants. Most participants were white British and females outnumbered males, and the authors suggested that clonal diversity may have been underestimated. The 56-69-year group was small, and its depth increase did not reach significance, likely because of low power. No day 14 peak-response samples were available, so repertoires were characterized only after the peak T cell response.

A note on this clone: Its antigen remains unidentified. Per-base quality was not reported, and no clone a single base away is much larger than it.

The specimen was peripheral blood, collected on day 0 of AZD1222 vaccination. The receptor's source is an adult in good health.

The CDR3 corresponds to CASSLDESMGHRNQPQHF. The sequence in DNA is TGTGCCAGCAGTTTGGACGAGTCTATGGGGCACCGCAATCAGCCCCAGCATTTT. The chain uses TRBV28 and TRBJ1-5; the D gene is perhaps TRBD1, from 5 matching bases. V gives up 3 bases and J gives up 2 bases, and the segment between their germline ends measures 20 bases. CDR1 and CDR2, looked up from the germline V gene, are MDHEN and SYDVKM. Inclusive of the bounding cysteine and phenylalanine, the CDR3 is 18 residues long. Only the CDR3 part of the read is kept: 54 bases, read in frame from the first base.